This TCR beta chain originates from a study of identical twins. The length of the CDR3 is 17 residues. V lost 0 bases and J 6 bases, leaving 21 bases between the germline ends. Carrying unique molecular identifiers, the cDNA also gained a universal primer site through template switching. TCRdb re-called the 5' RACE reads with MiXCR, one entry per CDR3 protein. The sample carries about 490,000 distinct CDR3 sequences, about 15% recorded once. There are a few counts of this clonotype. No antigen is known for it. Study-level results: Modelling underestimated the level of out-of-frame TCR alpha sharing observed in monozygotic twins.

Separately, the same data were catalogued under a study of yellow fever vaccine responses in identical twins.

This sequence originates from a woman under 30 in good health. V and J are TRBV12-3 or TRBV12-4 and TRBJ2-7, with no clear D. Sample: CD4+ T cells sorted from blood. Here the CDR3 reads CASSLALKTPGVSEQYF. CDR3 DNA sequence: TGTGCCAGCAGTTTAGCGCTCAAGACCCCCGGAGTCTCCGAGCAGTACTTC.